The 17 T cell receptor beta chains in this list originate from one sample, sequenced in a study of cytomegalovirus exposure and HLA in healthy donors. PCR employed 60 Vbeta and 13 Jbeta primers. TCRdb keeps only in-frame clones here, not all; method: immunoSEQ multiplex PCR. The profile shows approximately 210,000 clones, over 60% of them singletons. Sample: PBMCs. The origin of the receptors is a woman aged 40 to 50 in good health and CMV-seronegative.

The CDR3 DNA reads as TGTGCCTGGAGTGTAGCGGGAGGAGGTACAAACATTCAGTACTTC. It is translated as CAWSVAGGGTNIQYF. The rearrangement uses TRBV30 and TRBJ2-4, with 9 bases aligning to TRBD2. CDR1 is GTSNPN, CDR2 SVGIG, per germline (reference sequence). The CDR3 has 15 amino acids. Unmatched junction bases numbered 6, after V lost 0 bases and J lost 6 bases.

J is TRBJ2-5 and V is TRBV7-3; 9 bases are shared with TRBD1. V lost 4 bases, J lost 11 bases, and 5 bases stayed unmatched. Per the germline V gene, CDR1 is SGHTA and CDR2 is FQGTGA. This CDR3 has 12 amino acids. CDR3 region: CASSSGTGKQYF. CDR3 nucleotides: TGTGCCAGCAGCTCCGGGACAGGGAAGCAGTACTTC.

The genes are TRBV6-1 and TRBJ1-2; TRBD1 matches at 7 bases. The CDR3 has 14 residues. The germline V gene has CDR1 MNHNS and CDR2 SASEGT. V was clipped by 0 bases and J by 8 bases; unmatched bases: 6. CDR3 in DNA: TGTGCCAGCAGTGAAGCTGGGACAGACGGGGGCTACACCTTC. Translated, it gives CASSEAGTDGGYTF.

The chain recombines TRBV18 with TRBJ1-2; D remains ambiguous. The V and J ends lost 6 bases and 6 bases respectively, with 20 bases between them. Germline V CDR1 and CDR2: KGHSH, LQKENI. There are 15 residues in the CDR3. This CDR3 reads CASSVLGAESDGYTF. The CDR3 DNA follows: TGTGCCAGCTCCGTCCTCGGAGCAGAATCGGATGGCTACACCTTC.

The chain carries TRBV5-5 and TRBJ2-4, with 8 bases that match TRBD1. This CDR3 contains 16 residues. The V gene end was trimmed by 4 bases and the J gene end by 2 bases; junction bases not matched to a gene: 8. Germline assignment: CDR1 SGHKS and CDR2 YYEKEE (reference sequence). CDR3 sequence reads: CASSPQGESSKNIQYF. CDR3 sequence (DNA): TGTGCCAGCAGCCCACAGGGGGAATCCTCCAAAAACATTCAGTACTTC.

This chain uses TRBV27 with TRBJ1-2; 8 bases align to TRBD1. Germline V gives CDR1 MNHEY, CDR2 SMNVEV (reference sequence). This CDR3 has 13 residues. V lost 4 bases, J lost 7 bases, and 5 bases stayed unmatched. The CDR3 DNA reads TGTGCCAGCAGTTACCCAGGGGGCCGTGGCTACACCTTC. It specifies CASSYPGGRGYTF.

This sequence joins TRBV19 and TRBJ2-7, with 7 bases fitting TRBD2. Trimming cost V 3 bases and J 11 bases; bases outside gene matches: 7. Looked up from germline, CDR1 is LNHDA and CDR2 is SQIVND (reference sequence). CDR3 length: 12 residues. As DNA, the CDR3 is TGTGCCAGTAGTATCCCTAGCGGCTCGAAGTACTTC. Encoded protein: CASSIPSGSKYF. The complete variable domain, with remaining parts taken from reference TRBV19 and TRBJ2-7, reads DGGITQSPKYLFRKEGQNVTLSCEQNLNHDAMYWYRQDPGQGLRLIYYSQIVNDFQKGDIAEGYSVSREKKESFPLTVTSAQKNPTAFYLCASSIPSGSKYFGPGTRLTVT.

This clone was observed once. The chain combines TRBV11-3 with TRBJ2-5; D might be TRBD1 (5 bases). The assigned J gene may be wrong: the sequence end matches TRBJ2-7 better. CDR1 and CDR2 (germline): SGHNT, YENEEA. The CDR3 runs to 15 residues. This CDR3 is CASSLSGSRGYEQYF. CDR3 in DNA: TGTGCCAGCAGTTTATCAGGGTCTAGGGGTTACGAGCAGTACTTC.

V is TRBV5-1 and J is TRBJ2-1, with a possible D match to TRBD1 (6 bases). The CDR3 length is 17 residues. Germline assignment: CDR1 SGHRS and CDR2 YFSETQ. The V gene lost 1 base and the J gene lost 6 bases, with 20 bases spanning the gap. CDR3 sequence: CASSLTHPEQGSNEQFF. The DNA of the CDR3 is TGCGCCAGCAGCTTGACCCATCCAGAACAGGGTAGCAATGAGCAGTTCTTC.

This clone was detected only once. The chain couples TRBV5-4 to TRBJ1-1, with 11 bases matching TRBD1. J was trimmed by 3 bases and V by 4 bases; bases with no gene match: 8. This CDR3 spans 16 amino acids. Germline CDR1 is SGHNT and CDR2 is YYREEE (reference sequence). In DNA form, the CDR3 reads TGTGCCAGCAGCCAGGACAGGGGGCTGGGGTACACTGAAGCTTTCTTT. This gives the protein CASSQDRGLGYTEAFF. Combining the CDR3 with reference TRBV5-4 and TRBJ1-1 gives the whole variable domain ETGVTQSPTHLIKTRGQQVTLRCSSQSGHNTVSWYQQALGQGPQFIFQYYREEENGRGNFPPRFSGLQFPNYSSELNVNALELDDSALYLCASSQDRGLGYTEAFFGQGTRLTVV.

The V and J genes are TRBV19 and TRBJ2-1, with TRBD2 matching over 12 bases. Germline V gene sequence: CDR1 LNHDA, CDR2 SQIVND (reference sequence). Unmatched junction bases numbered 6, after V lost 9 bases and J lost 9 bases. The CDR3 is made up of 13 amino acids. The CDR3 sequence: CASEPSGRGEQFF. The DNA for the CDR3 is TGTGCCAGCGAACCTAGCGGGAGGGGTGAGCAGTTCTTC.

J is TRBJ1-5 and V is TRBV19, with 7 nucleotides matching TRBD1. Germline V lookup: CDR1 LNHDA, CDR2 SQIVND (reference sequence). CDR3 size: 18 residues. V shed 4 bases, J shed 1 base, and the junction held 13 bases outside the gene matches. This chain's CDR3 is CASSTLRFGTESNQPQHF. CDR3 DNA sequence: TGTGCCAGTAGTACGCTACGGTTCGGGACAGAGAGCAATCAGCCCCAGCATTTT. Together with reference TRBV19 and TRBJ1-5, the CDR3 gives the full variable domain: DGGITQSPKYLFRKEGQNVTLSCEQNLNHDAMYWYRQDPGQGLRLIYYSQIVNDFQKGDIAEGYSVSREKKESFPLTVTSAQKNPTAFYLCASSTLRFGTESNQPQHFGDGTRLSIL.

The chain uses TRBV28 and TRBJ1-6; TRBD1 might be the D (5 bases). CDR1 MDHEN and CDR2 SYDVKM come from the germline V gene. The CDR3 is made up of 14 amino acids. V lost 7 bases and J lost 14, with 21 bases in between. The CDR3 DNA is TGTGCCAGCAAGGGGACGGCGGGGCCTGAGTCCCTCCACTTT. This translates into CASKGTAGPESLHF.

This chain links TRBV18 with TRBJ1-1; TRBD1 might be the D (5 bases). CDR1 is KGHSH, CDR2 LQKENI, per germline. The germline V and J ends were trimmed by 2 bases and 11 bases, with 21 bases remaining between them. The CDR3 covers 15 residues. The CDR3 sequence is CASSPSSRQSAAAFF. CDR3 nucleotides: TGTGCCAGCTCACCATCGTCGCGACAGTCCGCTGCTGCTTTCTTT.

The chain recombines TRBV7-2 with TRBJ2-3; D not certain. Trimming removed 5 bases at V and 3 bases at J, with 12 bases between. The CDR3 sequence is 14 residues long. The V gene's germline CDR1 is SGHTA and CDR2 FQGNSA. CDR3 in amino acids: CASSLLITTDTQYF. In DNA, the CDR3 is TGTGCCAGCAGCCTACTAATTACGACAGATACGCAGTATTTT.

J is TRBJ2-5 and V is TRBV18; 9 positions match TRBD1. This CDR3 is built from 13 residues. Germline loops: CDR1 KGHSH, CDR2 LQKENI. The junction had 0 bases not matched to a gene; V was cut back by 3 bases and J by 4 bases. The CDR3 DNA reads TGTGCCAGCTCACCGGGACAGGGAGAGACCCAGTACTTC. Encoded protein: CASSPGQGETQYF.

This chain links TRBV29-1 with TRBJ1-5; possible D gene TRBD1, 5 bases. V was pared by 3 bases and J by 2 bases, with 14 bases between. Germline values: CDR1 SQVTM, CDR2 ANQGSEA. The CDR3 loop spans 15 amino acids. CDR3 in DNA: TGCAGCGTTGAGCCGACAGCAGAACGCAATCAGCCCCAGCATTTT. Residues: CSVEPTAERNQPQHF.